This entry is about one TCR beta chain. Its antigen is unknown. The sample holds no much larger clone one base away, and base qualities are not on file. V was cut back by 4 bases and J by 4 bases, leaving a gap of 14 bases between them. From the cysteine through the phenylalanine, the CDR3 covers 15 amino acids. The entry retains the CDR3 DNA only, 45 bases that are in frame from base 1. Looking up the germline V gene yields CDR1 SNHLY and CDR2 FYNNEI. This record comes from a study of blood T cell repertoires in COVID-19 (dated by TCRdb to about 2020). Notes on the research overall: Samples covering the acute and convalescent phases of COVID-19 were provided by collaborators in the United States, Italy and Spain. The prospective study material was composed of cDNA or gDNA derived from T cells, B-cell-depleted T cells, or PBMCs. Deeply sampled blood TCRbeta repertoires from subjects exposed to, actively infected with, or recovered from COVID-19 were included in the dataset. The repertoires were released in a freely available public database meant as a resource for research on the immune response to SARS-CoV-2. The samples were drawn from two sources: the first 160 participants of the ongoing ImmuneRACE study, and fewer than 1,500 subjects contributed by 6 global collaborators. Nearly every sample came with metadata listing a de-identified subject ID, COVID-19 status, age in years and sex. Where available, HLA class I and class II types were taken from metadata supplied by the sample provider and were not determined by assay-based typing.

Each collaborating institution followed its own protocols to collect whole blood in K2EDTA tubes. For TCRbeta analysis, collaborators shipped samples in one of three forms: frozen whole blood, isolated PBMCs, or DNA extracted from either of those sample types. Summary of the overall study and its limitations: Clinical and demographic metadata were provided uncurated, with the amount varying by source and participant.

TCRbeta CDR3 regions were amplified from genomic DNA by means of the immunoSEQ Assay, a bias-controlled multiplex PCR. In the original analysis: Within the assay, amplification of reference gene primers was used to estimate how many nucleated cells each sample contained. To quantify the absolute abundance of each unique TCRbeta CDR3 rearrangement, sequence reads were collapsed and filtered. For each sample, productive Simpson clonality was calculated by taking the square root of Simpson's diversity index across productive rearrangements. TCRdb took over this immuneACCESS table, retaining in-frame rearrangements with V and J assigned. Such tables are incomplete; in checked studies, under half of the missing clones stem from an unresolved V gene, and the remainder is unexplained. That table supplies the V and J calls and clone size; D and trimming were determined from the DNA. This sample holds about 330,000 clones; approximately 85% were observed only once. 6% to 9% of the sample rests with the top ten.

The receptor was derived from a human donor in a cohort sampled during active COVID-19. Sequenced sample: peripheral blood. The chain links TRBV2 with TRBJ1-5; possibly the D gene is TRBD1, per 6 matching bases. The DNA sequence is as follows: TGTGCCAGCAGTGTAGAACAAGGGGGTAATCAGCCCCAGCATTTT. Translated, this is CASSVEQGGNQPQHF.